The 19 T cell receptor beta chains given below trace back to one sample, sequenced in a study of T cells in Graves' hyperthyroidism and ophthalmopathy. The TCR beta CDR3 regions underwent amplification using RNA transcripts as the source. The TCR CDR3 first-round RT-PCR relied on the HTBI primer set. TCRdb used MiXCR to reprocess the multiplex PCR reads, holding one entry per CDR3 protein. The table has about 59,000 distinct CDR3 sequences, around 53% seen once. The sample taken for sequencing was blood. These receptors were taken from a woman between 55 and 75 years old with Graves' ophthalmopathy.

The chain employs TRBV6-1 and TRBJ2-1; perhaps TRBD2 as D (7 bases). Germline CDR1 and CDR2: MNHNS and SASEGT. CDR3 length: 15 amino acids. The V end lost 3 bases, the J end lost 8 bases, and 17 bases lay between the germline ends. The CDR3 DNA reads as TGTGCCAGCAGTGACTGGGCGGGGGCTGTCTATGAGCAGTTCTTC. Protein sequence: CASSDWAGAVYEQFF.

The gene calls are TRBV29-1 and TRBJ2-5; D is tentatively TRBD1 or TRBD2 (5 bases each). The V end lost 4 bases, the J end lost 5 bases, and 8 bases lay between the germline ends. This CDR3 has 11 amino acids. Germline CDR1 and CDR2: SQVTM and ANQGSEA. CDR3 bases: TGCAGCGTTGGGGGCGGGGAGACCCAGTACTTC. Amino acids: CSVGGGETQYF.

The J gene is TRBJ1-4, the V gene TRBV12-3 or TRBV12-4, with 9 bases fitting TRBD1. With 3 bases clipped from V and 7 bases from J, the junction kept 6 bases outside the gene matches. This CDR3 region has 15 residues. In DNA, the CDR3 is TGTGCCAGCAGTTTGTTTGGGACAGGGAGTGAAAAACTGTTTTTT. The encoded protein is CASSLFGTGSEKLFF.

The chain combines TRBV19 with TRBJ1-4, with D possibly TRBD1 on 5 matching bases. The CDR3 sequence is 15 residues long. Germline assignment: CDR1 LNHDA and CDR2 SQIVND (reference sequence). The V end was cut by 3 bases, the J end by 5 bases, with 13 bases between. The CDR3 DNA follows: TGTGCCAGTAGTATTTACGGGACGGCGAATGAAAAACTGTTTTTT. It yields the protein CASSIYGTANEKLFF.

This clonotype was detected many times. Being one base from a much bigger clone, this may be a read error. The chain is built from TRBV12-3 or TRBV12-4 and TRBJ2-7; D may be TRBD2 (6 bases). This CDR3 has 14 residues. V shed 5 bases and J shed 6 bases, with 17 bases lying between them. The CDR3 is CASSLIAVAGEQYF. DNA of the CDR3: TGTGCCAGCAGTCTAATAGCGGTCGCGGGCGAGCAGTACTTC.

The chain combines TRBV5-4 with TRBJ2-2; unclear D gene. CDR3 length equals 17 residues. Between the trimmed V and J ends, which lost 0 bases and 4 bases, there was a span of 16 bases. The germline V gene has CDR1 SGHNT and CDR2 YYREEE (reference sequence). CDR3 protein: CASSLAQPSRVTGELFF. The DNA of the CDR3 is TGTGCCAGCAGCTTGGCACAGCCCAGCAGAGTCACCGGGGAGCTGTTTTTT.

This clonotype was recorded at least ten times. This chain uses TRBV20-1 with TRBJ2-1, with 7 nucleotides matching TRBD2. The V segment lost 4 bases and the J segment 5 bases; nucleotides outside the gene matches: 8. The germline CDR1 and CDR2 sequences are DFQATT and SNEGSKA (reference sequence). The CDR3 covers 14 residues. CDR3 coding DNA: TGCAGTGCTATCCCCGGGACTACCCACAATGAGCAGTTCTTC. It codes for CSAIPGTTHNEQFF.

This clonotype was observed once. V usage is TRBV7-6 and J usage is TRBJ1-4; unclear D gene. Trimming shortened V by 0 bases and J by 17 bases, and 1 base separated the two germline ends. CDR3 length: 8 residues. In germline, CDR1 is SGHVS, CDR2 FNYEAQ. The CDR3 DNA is TGTGCCAGCAGCTTAGCATTTTTT. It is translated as CASSLAFF.

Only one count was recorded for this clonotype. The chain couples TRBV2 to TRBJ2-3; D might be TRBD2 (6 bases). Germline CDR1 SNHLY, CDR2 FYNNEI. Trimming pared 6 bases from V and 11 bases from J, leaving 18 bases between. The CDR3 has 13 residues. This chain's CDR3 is CASRKHQAGEQYF. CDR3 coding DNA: TGTGCCAGCAGGAAACACCAAGCGGGTGAGCAGTATTTT.

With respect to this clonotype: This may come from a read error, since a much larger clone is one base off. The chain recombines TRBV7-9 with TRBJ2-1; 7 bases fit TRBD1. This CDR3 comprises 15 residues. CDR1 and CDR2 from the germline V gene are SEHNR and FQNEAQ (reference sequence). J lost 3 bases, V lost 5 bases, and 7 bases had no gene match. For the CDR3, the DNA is TGTGCCAGCAGCGACGGGGACAGAGGCTACAATGAGCAGTTCTTC. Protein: CASSDGDRGYNEQFF.

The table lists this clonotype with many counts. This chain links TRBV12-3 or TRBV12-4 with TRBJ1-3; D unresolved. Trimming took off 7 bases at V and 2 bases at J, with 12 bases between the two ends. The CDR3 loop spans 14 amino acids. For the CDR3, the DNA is TGTGCCAGCAACAATCCTCTGCCTGGAAACACCATATATTTT. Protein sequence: CASNNPLPGNTIYF.

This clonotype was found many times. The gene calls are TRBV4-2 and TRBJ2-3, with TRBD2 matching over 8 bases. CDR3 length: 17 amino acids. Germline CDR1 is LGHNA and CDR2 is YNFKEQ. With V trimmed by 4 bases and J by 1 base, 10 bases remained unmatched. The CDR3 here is CASSPGTSLQRTDTQYF. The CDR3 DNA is TGTGCCAGCAGCCCTGGGACTAGTCTACAACGCACAGATACGCAGTATTTT.

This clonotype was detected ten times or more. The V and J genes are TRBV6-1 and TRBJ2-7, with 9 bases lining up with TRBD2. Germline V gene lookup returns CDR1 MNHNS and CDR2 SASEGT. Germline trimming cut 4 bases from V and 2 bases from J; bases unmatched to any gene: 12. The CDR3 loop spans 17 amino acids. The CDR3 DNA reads TGTGCCAGCAGTGGACTAGAGGTAGCGGGGGATGCCTACGAGCAGTACTTC. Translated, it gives CASSGLEVAGDAYEQYF.

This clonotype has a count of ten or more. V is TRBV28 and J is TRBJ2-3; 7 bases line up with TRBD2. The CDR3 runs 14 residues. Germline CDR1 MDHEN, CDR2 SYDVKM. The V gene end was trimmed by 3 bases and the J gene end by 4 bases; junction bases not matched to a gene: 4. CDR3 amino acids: CASSFKLASDTQYF. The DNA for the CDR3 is TGTGCCAGCAGTTTCAAACTAGCGTCAGATACGCAGTATTTT.

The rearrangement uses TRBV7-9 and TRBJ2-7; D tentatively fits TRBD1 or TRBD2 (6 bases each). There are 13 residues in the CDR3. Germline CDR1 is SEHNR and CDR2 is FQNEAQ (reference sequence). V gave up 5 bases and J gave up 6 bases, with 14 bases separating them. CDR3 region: CASSGGKGGEQYF. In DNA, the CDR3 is TGTGCCAGCAGCGGGGGCAAGGGAGGCGAGCAGTACTTC.

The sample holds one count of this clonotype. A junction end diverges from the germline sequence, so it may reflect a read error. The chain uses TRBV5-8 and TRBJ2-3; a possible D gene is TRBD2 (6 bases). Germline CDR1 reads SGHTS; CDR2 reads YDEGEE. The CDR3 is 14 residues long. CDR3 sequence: CASSLVGEASTQYF. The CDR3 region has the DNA TGTGCCAGCAGCTTGGTGGGGGAGGCTTCTACGCAATATTTT.

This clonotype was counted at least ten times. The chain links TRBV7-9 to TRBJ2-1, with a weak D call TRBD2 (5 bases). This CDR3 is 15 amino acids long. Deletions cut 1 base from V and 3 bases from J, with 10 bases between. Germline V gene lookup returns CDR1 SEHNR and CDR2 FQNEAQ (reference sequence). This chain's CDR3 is CASSLGGIVYNEQFF. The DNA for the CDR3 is TGTGCCAGCAGCTTAGGAGGGATAGTCTACAATGAGCAGTTCTTC.

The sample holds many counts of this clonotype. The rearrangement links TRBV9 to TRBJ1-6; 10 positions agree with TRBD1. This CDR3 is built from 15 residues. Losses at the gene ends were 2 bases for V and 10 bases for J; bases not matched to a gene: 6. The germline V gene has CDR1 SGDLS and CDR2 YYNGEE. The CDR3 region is CASSVGTGEESPLHF. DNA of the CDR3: TGTGCCAGCAGCGTGGGGACAGGGGAGGAATCACCCCTCCACTTT.

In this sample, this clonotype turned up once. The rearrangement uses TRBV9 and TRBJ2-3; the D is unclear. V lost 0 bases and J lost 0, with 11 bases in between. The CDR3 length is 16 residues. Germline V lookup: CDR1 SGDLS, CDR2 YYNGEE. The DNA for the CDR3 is TGTGCCAGCAGCGTAGAAGGTGACTCTAGCACAGATACGCAGTATTTT. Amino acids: CASSVEGDSSTDTQYF. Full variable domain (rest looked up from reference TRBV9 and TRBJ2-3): DSGVTQTPKHLITATGQRVTLRCSPRSGDLSVYWYQQSLDQGLQFLIQYYNGEERAKGNILERFSAQQFPDLHSELNLSSLELGDSALYFCASSVEGDSSTDTQYFGPGTRLTVL.